The clone carrying this TCR beta chain was recorded at least ten times. The TCR beta CDR3 regions underwent amplification using RNA transcripts as the source. In the first-round RT-PCR of the TCR CDR3, the HTBI primer set was used. One entry per CDR3 protein results from TCRdb running MiXCR on the multiplex PCR reads. Of under 500,000 distinct CDR3 sequences in the sample, about 14% were seen once. The sample originates from a study of T cells in Graves' hyperthyroidism and ophthalmopathy. Sequenced sample: blood. This receptor was obtained from a man aged 45 to 65 with Graves' ophthalmopathy.

The CDR3 region has the DNA TGTGCCAGCAGCTCCGGGGAGATCTCCTACAATGAGCAGTTCTTC. Protein: CASSSGEISYNEQFF. The chain has TRBV11-1 and TRBJ2-1, with D perhaps TRBD2 (5 bases). The V gene's germline CDR1 is SGHAT and CDR2 FQDESV (reference sequence). V was shortened by 4 bases and J by 0 bases, with 10 bases between the two germline ends. The CDR3 runs to 15 residues. Full variable domain (outside the CDR3, taken from reference TRBV11-1 and TRBJ2-1): EAEVAQSPRYKITEKSQAVAFWCDPISGHATLYWYRQILGQGPELLVQFQDESVVDDSQLPKDRFSAERLKGVDSTLKIQPAELGDSAMYLCASSSGEISYNEQFFGPGTRLTVL.